The sequence of this TCR beta chain was determined in a study of CD8+CD57+ T cells in acquired aplastic anemia. Study-wide results and limits: Comparison of patients with controls identified around 28 shared CD8+ CDR3 sequences.

The CDR3 region is 13 residues in length, termini included. CDR1 SGHTA and CDR2 FQGTGA come from the germline V gene. Researchers used genomic DNA as the template to profile TCR beta VDJ and CDR3. TCRdb re-derived calls from the reads in MiXCR, one entry per CDR3 protein. The data contain roughly 420,000 distinct CDR3 sequences, roughly 64% of them seen just once; the ten biggest clones take up 3% to 5%. About this clonotype itself: The antigen is not known. The CDR3 ends on some other residue instead of the conserved phenylalanine or tryptophan, so this is likely a read error. No DNA is shown, since the ends of the CDR3 on it are uncertain; the CDR3 is the one TCRdb lists.

The V call is TRBV7-3, the J call TRBJ2-7. Sequencing used sorted CD4+, CD8+, or CD8+CD57+ T cells (not recorded which) from PBMCs. This sequence was found in a human donor in good health, serving as a control. The CDR3 sequence is CASSLSLSLRAVL.